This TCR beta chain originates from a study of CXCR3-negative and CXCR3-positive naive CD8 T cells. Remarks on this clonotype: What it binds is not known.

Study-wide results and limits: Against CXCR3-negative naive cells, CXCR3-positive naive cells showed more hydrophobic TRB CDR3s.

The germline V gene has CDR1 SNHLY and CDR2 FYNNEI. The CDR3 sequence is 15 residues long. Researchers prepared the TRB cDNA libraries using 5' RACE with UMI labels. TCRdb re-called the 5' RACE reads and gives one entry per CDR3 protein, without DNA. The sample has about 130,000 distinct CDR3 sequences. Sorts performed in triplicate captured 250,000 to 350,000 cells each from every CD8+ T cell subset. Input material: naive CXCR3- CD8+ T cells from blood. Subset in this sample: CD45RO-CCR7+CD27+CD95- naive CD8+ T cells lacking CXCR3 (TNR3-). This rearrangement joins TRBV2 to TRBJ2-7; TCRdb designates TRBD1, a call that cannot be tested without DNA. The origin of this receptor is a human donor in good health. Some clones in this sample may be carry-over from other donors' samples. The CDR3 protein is CASSEGTAISYEQYF.